The entry below gives a single T cell receptor beta chain sequence along with its context. The specificity of this receptor is unknown. The sample holds no much larger clone one base away, and base qualities are not on file. This specimen's treatment or condition label, per the study, means: live attenuated yellow fever vaccine strain. At every blood-draw timepoint, two biological replicates of bulk PBMCs were collected. A standard Ficoll-Paque protocol was used to isolate PBMCs from peripheral blood. TriZol was used to extract RNA from bulk PBMCs, from CD4 and CD8 fractions, and from dextramer-positive and dextramer-negative fractions. TCR cDNA was synthesized by 5'RACE template switching, through which a universal primer site and unique molecular identifiers were introduced. cDNA synthesis was primed from both the TCR alpha and TCR beta constant segments. Libraries were amplified in two PCR steps, with sample barcodes and sequencing adapters added in the second step. Sequencing of libraries was done on Illumina HiSeq 2500 (2x100 bp) or NovaSeq (2x150 bp). As for the original processing: MIGEC handled demultiplexing of reads and collapsing into UMI consensus sequences, while MiXCR performed V(D)J alignment. Vaccine-responding clonotypes were identified with edgeR using replicate PBMC samples, with FDR below 0.01 and a log2 fold change above 5 up to day 15 being required. Bulk clonotypes were assigned CD4 or CD8 identity according to which sequenced CD4 or CD8 repertoire held them at higher abundance. Using fastp trimming at Q25 and MiXCR clonotype assembly, TCRdb reanalyzed the public sequencing data and kept in-frame beta chains. Entries are consolidated by CDR3 protein sequence, retaining the most common genes and DNA. These V and J calls derive from TCRdb rather than the authors' analysis. In all, the sample holds more than 300,000 distinct CDR3 sequences, and around 7% of those were seen once. In total, the top ten clones hold 15% to 20% of the sample.

Relative to germline, V is 5 bases shorter and J is 0 bases shorter, with 7 bases between their ends. The germline V gene (reference sequence) sets CDR1 to PRHDT and CDR2 to FYEKMQ. The CDR3 runs 13 residues from the cysteine to the phenylalanine. Just the 39-base CDR3 DNA is kept, in frame starting at base 1. These data come from a study of T cells after yellow fever vaccination (dated by TCRdb to the late 2010s). Study-wide context: The SMART-Seq v4 Ultra Low Input RNA kit was used to prepare libraries from fractions with low cell numbers. To follow T-cell clones before and after primary and booster YFV17D yellow fever vaccination, bulk TCR alpha and beta repertoires were sequenced over time. The cohort comprised two healthy male donors, one aged 18 to 30 and one aged 30 to 40 years. Blood samples were taken at several timepoints before and after primary and secondary immunization, and bulk PBMC replicates and cell subsets were isolated. Paper-wide results and their limitations: A small share of clonotypes was detected in both CD4 and CD8 compartments, with the overlap likely arising from convergent recombination. The study included only a couple of donors, which limits how far the findings can be generalized. Computational filtering was required because FACS-sorted repertoires could contain abundant contaminating clonotypes from the bulk population. The secondary T-cell response was weaker than the primary response but faster, peaking on day 5 instead of day 15. Most clones expanded after primary vaccination (96% of CD4 and about 85% of CD8) were re-detected after the booster, suggesting that broad memory maintenance occurred.

The sequences come from PBMCs, collected around 45 days after the first yellow fever vaccination. This sequence was found in a young man who received the YFV17D yellow fever vaccine. The sequence is built from TRBV13 and TRBJ1-2; the D gene lacks a confident call. In nucleotides, the sequence is TGTGCCAGCAGCGGACCAGCTAACTATGGCTACACCTTC. This translates into CASSGPANYGYTF.